The present TCR beta chain was sequenced within a study of blood T cell repertoires in COVID-19. Study-level information: Samples representing acute and convalescent COVID-19 were sourced from the United States, Italy and Spain.

In the original processing: Amplified reference gene primers provided the basis for estimating nucleated cell counts. Using immunoSEQ multiplex PCR, the repertoire was profiled, and TCRdb retains in-frame clones only, with some absent. V and J calls and clone size are those listed in that table; D and trimming were worked out from the DNA. Of 250,000 to 300,000 clones in the sample, about 85% were seen once. A COVID-19 case was met by exposed participants within 2 weeks before study entry. The TCR originated in a woman aged 50 to 65 who had been exposed to COVID-19. Source material: PBMCs or T cells enriched from blood (not recorded which).

The CDR3 DNA follows: TGTGCCAGCAGCCTACACAGTCGGGCTTTCTTT. This gives the protein CASSLHSRAFF. The chain has TRBV7-2 and TRBJ1-1; D call uncertain. V was trimmed by 5 bases and J by 11 bases, leaving 12 bases between them. The CDR3 loop spans 11 amino acids. From germline, CDR1 is SGHTA and CDR2 FQGNSA.